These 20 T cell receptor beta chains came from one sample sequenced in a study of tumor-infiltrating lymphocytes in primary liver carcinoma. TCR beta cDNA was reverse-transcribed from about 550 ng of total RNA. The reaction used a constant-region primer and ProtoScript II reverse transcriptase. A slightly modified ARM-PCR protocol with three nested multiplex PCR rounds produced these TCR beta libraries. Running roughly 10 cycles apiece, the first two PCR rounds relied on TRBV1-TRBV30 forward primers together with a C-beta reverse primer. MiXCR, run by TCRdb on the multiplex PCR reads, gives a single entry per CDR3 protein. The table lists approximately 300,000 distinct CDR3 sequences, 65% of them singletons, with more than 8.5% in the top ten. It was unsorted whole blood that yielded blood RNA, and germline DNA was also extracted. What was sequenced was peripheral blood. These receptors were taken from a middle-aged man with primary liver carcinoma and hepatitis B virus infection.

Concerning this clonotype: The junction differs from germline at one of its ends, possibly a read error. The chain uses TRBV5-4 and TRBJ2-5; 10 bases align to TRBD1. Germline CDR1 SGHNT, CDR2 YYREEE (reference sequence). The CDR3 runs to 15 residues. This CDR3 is CTSSSRWTGGETQYF. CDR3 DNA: TGTACCAGTAGCTCAAGGTGGACAGGGGGAGAGACCCAGTACTTC.

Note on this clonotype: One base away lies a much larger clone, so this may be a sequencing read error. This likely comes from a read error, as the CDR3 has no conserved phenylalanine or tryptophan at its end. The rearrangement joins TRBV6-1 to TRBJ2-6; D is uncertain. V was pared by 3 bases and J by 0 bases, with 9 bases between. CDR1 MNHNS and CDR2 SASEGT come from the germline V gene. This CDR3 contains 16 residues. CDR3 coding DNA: TGTGCCAGCAGTGATTTGGCTGTCTCTGGGGCCAACGTCCTGACTATC. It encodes CASSDLAVSGANVLTI.

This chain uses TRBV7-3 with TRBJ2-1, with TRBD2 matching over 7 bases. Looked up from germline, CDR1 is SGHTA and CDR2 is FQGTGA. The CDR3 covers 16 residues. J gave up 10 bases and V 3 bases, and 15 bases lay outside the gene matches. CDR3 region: CASSLPFGGGIDEQFF. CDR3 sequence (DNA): TGTGCCAGCAGCTTGCCTTTCGGGGGAGGGATCGACGAGCAGTTCTTC.

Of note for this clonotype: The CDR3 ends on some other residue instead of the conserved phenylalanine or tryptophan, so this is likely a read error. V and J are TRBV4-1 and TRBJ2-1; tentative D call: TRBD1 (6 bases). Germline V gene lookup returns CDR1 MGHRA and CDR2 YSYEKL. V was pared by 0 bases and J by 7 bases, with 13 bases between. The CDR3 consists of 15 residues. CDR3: CASSQDNLRGNEQFL. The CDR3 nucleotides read TGCGCCAGCAGCCAAGATAATCTCAGGGGTAATGAGCAGTTCCTC.

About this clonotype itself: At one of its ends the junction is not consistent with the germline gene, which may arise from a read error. DNA of the CDR3: TGTGCCAGCACCACAGCAGCTAACTGTGGCTACACCTTC. It is translated as CASTTAANCGYTF. J is TRBJ1-2 and V is TRBV28; D ambiguous. CDR1 and CDR2 from the germline V gene are MDHEN and SYDVKM. This CDR3 is built from 13 residues.

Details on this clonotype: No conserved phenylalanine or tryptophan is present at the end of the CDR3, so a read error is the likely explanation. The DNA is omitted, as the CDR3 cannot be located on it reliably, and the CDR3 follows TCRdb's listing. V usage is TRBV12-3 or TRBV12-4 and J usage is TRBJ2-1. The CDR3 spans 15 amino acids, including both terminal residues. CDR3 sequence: CASSVTAVTYNEQFI.

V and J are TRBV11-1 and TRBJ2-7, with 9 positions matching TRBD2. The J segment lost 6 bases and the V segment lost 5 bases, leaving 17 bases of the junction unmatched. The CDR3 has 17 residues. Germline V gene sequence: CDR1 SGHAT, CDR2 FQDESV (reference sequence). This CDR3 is CASSRPALAGASCEQYF. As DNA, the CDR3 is TGTGCCAGCAGCCGTCCTGCCTTAGCGGGGGCCAGCTGCGAGCAGTACTTC.

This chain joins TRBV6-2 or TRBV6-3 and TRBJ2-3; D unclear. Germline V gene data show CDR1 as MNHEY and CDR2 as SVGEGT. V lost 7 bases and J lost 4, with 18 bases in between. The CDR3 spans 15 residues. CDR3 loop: CASNDQRIYSDTQYF. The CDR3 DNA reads TGTGCCAGCAACGACCAGAGGATTTATTCAGATACGCAGTATTTT.

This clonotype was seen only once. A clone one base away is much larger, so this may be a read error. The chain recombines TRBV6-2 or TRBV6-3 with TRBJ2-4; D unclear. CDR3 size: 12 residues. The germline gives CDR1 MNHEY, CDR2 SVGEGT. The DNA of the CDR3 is TGTGCCAGCGGTTATGGGGAAAACATTCAGTACTTC. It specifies CASGYGENIQYF.

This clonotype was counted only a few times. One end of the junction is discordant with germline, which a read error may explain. CDR3 region: CASSEAKGQPQNF. For the CDR3, the DNA is TGTGCCAGCAGTGAAGCGAAGGGCCAGCCCCAGAATTTC. The chain joins TRBV6-1 to TRBJ1-5; D is uncertain. The CDR3 consists of 13 residues. Germline V gene data show CDR1 as MNHNS and CDR2 as SASEGT.

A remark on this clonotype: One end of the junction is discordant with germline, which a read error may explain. The CDR3 DNA follows: TGTGCCAGCAGCGGTGGGCCCGCCTACGAGCGGTACTTC. Its translation is CASSGGPAYERYF. The gene calls are TRBV5-6 and TRBJ2-7; D ambiguous. Germline V gene lookup returns CDR1 SGHDT and CDR2 YYEEEE. The CDR3 spans 13 residues.

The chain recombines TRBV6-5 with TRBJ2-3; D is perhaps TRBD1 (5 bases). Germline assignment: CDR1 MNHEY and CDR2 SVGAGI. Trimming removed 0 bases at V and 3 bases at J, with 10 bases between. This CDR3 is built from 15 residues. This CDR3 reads CASSYSGRATDTQYF. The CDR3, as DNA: TGTGCCAGCAGTTACTCTGGCAGGGCGACAGATACGCAGTATTTT.

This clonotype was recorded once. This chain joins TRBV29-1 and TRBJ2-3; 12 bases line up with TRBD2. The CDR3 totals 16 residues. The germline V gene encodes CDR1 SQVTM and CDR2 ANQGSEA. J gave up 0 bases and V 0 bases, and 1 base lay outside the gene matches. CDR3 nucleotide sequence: TGCAGCGTTGAAGACGGGACTAGCGGGAGCACAGATACGCAGTATTTT. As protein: CSVEDGTSGSTDTQYF.

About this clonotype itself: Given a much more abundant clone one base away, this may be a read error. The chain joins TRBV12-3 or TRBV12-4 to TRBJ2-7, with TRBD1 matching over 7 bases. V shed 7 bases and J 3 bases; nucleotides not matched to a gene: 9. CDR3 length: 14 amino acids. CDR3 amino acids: CASKGDSSLYEQYF. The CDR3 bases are TGTGCCAGCAAGGGGGACAGCAGCCTCTACGAGCAGTACTTC.

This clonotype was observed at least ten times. The CDR3 region is CASSYSASANIQYF. The CDR3 nucleotides are TGTGCCAGCAGTTACTCAGCTAGCGCCAACATTCAGTACTTC. V gene TRBV6-2 or TRBV6-3 combines with J gene TRBJ2-4, with D possibly matching TRBD2 (6 bases). V dropped 0 bases and J dropped 7 bases, with 10 bases sitting between them. CDR1 and CDR2 (germline): MNHEY, SVGEGT. The CDR3 runs 14 residues.

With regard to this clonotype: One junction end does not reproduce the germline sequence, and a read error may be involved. CDR3 protein: CSVARPTSGRAYEHYF. CDR3 DNA sequence: TGCAGCGTTGCCAGACCAACAAGCGGGAGGGCCTACGAGCACTACTTC. The chain employs TRBV29-1 and TRBJ2-7; 10 bases align to TRBD2. The CDR3 contains 16 residues. Germline V CDR1 and CDR2: SQVTM, ANQGSEA.

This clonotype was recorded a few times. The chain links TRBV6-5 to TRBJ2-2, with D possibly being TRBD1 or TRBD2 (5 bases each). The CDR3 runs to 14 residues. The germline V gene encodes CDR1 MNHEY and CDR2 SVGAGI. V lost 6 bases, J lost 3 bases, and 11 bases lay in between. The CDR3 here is CASRRDRDTGELFF. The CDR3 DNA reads TGTGCCAGCAGACGGGACCGAGACACCGGGGAGCTGTTTTTT.

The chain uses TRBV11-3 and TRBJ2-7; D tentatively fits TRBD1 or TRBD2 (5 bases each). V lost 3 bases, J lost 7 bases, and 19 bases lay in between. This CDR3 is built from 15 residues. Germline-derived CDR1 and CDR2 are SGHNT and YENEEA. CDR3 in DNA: TGTGCCAGCAGCTTGGGGGAACCCCCGATAGGGGAGCAGTACTTC. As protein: CASSLGEPPIGEQYF.

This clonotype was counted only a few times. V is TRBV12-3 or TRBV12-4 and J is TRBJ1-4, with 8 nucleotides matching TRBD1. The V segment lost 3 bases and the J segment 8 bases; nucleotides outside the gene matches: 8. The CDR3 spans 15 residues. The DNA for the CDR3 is TGTGCCAGCAGTTTGTTTGGGACAGGCGGAGAAAAACTGTTTTTT. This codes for CASSLFGTGGEKLFF.

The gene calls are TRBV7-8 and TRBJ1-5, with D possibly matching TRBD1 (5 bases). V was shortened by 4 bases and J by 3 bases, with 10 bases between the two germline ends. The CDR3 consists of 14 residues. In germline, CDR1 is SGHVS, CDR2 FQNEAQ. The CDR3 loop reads CASSWGPDNQPQHF. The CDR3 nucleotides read TGTGCCAGCAGCTGGGGCCCGGACAATCAGCCCCAGCATTTT.